This entry lists 14 T cell receptor beta chains sequenced from one sample in a study of blood T cell repertoires in COVID-19. Method: immunoSEQ multiplex PCR; TCRdb's copy keeps in-frame clones and lacks some. The sample lists under 300,000 clones; 80% to 90% were seen once. Sequenced input: PBMCs or T cells enriched from blood (not recorded which). The receptor source for this set is a woman aged 50 to 65 who had recovered from COVID-19.

The CDR3 spells CASSSTGSQTAGANVLTF. CDR3 DNA sequence: TGTGCCAGTAGCTCAACGGGATCACAAACGGCCGGGGCCAACGTCCTGACTTTC. The chain couples TRBV19 to TRBJ2-6; a weak D match, TRBD2 (5 bases). The V end was cut by 6 bases, the J end by 4 bases, with 22 bases between. The CDR3 is made up of 18 amino acids. Germline V gene lookup returns CDR1 LNHDA and CDR2 SQIVND (reference sequence).

This chain links TRBV6-1 with TRBJ1-6, with D perhaps TRBD1 (6 bases). The germline V gene has CDR1 MNHNS and CDR2 SASEGT. The CDR3 extends over 14 amino acids. Trimming cost V 2 bases and J 4 bases, with 6 bases left between them. CDR3 nucleotides: TGTGCCAGCAGTGAACAGGGGTATAATTCACCCCTCCACTTT. Residues: CASSEQGYNSPLHF.

The V call is TRBV3-1 (or the pseudogene TRBV3-2), the J call TRBJ2-1; 9 bases line up with TRBD2. The ends lost 4 bases at V and 5 bases at J; junction bases unmatched: 15. The germline CDR1 and CDR2 sequences are LGHDT and YNNKEL (reference sequence). The CDR3 consists of 18 residues. This CDR3 is CASSPSLGLASINNEQFF. CDR3 bases: TGTGCCAGCAGCCCGAGTTTAGGACTAGCGAGTATAAACAATGAGCAGTTCTTC.

J is TRBJ2-7 and V is TRBV5-1; 8 bases fit TRBD1. Germline CDR1 and CDR2: SGHRS and YFSETQ. Unmatched junction bases numbered 5, after V lost 5 bases and J lost 4 bases. There are 13 residues in the CDR3. The CDR3 nucleotides are TGCGCCAGCAGGGACAGGGTGGAATACGAGCAGTACTTC. Translating it yields CASRDRVEYEQYF.

This clone was found once. This chain connects TRBV2 to TRBJ2-2; possible D gene TRBD2, 6 bases. The CDR3 sequence is 14 residues long. Trimming took off 2 bases at V and 6 bases at J, with 10 bases between the two ends. Germline V gene sequence: CDR1 SNHLY, CDR2 FYNNEI. The CDR3 spells CASSEREPPGELFF. The CDR3 DNA reads as TGTGCCAGCAGTGAACGGGAGCCCCCCGGGGAGCTGTTTTTT.

This chain joins TRBV5-1 and TRBJ1-5; 7 positions match TRBD1. Trimming at V came to 5 bases and at J to 5 bases, leaving 4 bases not matched to a gene. The V gene's germline CDR1 is SGHRS and CDR2 YFSETQ. CDR3 size: 13 residues. The CDR3 bases are TGCGCCAGCAGAGACAGGGACGATCAGCCCCAGCATTTT. As protein: CASRDRDDQPQHF.

The chain carries TRBV5-1 and TRBJ2-7; 7 nucleotides match TRBD1. The CDR3 totals 13 residues. Germline V gene sequence: CDR1 SGHRS, CDR2 YFSETQ. V shed 4 bases and J 6 bases; nucleotides not matched to a gene: 7. DNA for the CDR3: TGCGCCAGCAGCGAGGGGACAGCGACCGAGCAGTACTTC. It translates to CASSEGTATEQYF.

The chain recombines TRBV4-2 with TRBJ2-3; 9 bases agree with TRBD2. The trim removed 4 bases at V and 4 bases at J, leaving 12 bases unmatched. This CDR3 is built from 17 residues. Germline V gives CDR1 LGHNA, CDR2 YNFKEQ. The CDR3 nucleotides are TGTGCCAGCAGCCCGTCTTATGGTAGCGGGAGTCCAGATACGCAGTATTTT. Translating it yields CASSPSYGSGSPDTQYF.

This clone was seen a single time. This specimen includes other DNA sequences encoding the same CDR3. This chain joins TRBV14 and TRBJ1-1; possible D gene TRBD1, 5 bases. The V and J ends lost 2 bases and 1 base respectively, with 8 bases between them. Germline V gives CDR1 SGHDN, CDR2 FVKESK. CDR3 length: 14 amino acids. This CDR3 is CASSQYRGNTEAFF. The CDR3 DNA reads as TGTGCCAGCAGCCAATATAGGGGGAACACTGAAGCTTTCTTT.

This chain connects TRBV2 to TRBJ2-7, with 7 bases matching TRBD1. The CDR3 has 12 amino acids. CDR1 and CDR2 from the germline V gene are SNHLY and FYNNEI. J lost 5 bases, V lost 7 bases, and 5 bases had no gene match. The CDR3 DNA reads TGTGCCAGCACTCCGACAGGGAACGAGCAGTACTTC. Encoded protein: CASTPTGNEQYF.

The rearrangement joins TRBV27 to TRBJ2-3; 9 bases are a match to TRBD1. The germline V gene encodes CDR1 MNHEY and CDR2 SMNVEV (reference sequence). V lost 5 bases to trimming and J lost 6 bases; unmatched junction nucleotides: 9. This CDR3 spans 15 amino acids. The CDR3 DNA follows: TGTGCCAGCAGTCCTGGGACAGGGTGGTCTGATACGCAGTATTTT. Translation: CASSPGTGWSDTQYF.

This clone was detected ten times or more. The chain is built from TRBV10-1 and TRBJ2-1, with 11 bases that match TRBD2. Germline V gives CDR1 WNHNN, CDR2 SYGVQD (reference sequence). V was clipped by 7 bases and J by 4 bases; unmatched bases: 6. The CDR3 sequence is 15 residues long. Written as DNA, the CDR3 is TGCGCCAGCAATACGGGACTAGCGGAGTACAATGAGCAGTTCTTC. It specifies CASNTGLAEYNEQFF.

V usage is TRBV19 and J usage is TRBJ1-1; 7 bases align to TRBD1. The CDR3 has 15 amino acids. Germline V gene lookup returns CDR1 LNHDA and CDR2 SQIVND (reference sequence). V shed 5 bases, J shed 5 bases, and the junction held 11 bases outside the gene matches. The DNA of the CDR3 is TGTGCCAGTAGTCCGTCCCCAGGGGGGAGAACTGAAGCTTTCTTT. Protein sequence: CASSPSPGGRTEAFF.

This chain connects TRBV18 to TRBJ1-1; possible D gene TRBD1, 5 bases. V dropped 5 bases and J dropped 3 bases, with 13 bases sitting between them. The germline CDR1 and CDR2 sequences are KGHSH and LQKENI. This CDR3 comprises 14 residues. CDR3 coding DNA: TGTGCCAGCTCAGGAGGGGTAGGGGACACTGAAGCTTTCTTT. Translation: CASSGGVGDTEAFF.